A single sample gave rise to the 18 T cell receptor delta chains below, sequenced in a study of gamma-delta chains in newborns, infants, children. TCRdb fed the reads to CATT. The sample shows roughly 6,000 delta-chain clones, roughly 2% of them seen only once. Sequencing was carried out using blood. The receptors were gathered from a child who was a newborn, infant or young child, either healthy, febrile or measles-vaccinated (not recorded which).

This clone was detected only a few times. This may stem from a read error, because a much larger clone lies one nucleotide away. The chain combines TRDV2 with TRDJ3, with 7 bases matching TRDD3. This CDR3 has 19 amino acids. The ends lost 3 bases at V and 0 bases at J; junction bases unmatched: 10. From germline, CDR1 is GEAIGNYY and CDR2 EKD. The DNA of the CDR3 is TGTGCCTGTGACGCCGTACTGGGGATTCTCTCCTGGGACACCCGACAGATGTTTTTC. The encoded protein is CACDAVLGILSWDTRQMFF.

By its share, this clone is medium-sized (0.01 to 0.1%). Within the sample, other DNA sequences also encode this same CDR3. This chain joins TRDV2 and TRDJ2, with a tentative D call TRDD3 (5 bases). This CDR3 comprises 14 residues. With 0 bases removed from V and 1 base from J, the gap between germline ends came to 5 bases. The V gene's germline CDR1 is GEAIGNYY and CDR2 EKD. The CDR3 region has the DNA TGTGCCTGTGACACCGGGGATTTGACAGCACAACTCTTCTTT. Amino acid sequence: CACDTGDLTAQLFF.

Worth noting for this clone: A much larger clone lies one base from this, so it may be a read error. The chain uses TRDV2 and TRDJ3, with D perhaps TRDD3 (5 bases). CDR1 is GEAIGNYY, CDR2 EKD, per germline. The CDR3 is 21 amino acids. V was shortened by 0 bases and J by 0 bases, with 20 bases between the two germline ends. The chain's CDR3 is CACDTEWGTVGRSWDTRQMFF. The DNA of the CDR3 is TGTGCCTGTGACACCGAATGGGGTACTGTGGGTCGCTCCTGGGACACCCGACAGATGTTTTTC.

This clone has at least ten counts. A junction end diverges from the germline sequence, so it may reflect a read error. The DNA for the CDR3 is TGTGCCTGTGACACCTACTGGGGGATAAGCTCCTGGGACACCCGACGGATGTTTTTC. Protein: CACDTYWGISSWDTRRMFF. J is TRDJ3 and V is TRDV2; 11 bases match TRDD3. The length of the CDR3 is 19 residues. Germline assignment: CDR1 GEAIGNYY and CDR2 EKD.

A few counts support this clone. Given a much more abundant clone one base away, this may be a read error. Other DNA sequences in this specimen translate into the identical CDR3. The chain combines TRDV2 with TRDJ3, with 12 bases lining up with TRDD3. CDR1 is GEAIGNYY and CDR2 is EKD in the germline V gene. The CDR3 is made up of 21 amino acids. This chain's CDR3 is CACDTVLGDTRSSWGTRQMFF. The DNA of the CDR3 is TGTGCCTGTGACACCGTACTGGGGGATACCCGAAGCTCCTGGGGCACCCGACAGATGTTTTTC.

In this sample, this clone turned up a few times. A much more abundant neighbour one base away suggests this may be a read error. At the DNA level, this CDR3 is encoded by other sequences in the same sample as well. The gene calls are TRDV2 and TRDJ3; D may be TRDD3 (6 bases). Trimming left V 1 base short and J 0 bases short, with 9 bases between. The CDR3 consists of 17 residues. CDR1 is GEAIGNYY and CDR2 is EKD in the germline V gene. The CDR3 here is CACDTVLGSWDTRQMFF. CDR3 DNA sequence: TGTGCCTGTGACACAGTACTGGGCTCCTGGGACACCCGACAGATGTTTTTC.

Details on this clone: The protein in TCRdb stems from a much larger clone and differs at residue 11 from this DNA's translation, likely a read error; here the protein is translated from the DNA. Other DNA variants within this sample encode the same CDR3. The CDR3 loop reads CACDTVGDSSRDTRQMFF. The CDR3 DNA follows: TGTGCCTGTGACACCGTGGGGGATAGCTCCCGGGACACCCGACAGATGTTTTTC. V is TRDV2 and J is TRDJ3, with TRDD3 identical over 9 bases. The germline gives CDR1 GEAIGNYY, CDR2 EKD. The CDR3 loop spans 18 amino acids.

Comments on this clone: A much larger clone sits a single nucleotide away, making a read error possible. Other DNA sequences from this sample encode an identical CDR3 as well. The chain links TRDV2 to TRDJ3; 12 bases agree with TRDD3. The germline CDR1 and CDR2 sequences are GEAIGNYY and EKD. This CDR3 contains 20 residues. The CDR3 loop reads CACDYWGIQEGSWDTRQMFF. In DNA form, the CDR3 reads TGTGCCTGTGACTACTGGGGGATACAAGAGGGATCCTGGGACACCCGCCAGATGTTTTTC.

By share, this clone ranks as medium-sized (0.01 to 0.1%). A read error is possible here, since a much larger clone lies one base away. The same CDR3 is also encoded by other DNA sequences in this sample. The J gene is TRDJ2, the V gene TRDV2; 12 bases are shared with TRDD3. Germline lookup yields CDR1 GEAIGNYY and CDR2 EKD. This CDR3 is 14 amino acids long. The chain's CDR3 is CACDKLGDTAQLFF. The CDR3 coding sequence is TGTGCCTGTGACAAACTGGGGGATACAGCACAGCTCTTCTTT.

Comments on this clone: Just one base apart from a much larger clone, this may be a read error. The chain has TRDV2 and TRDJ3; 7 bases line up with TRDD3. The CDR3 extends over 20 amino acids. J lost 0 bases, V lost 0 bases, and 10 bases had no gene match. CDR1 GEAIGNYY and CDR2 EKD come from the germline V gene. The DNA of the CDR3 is TGTGCCTGTGACACCTGGGGGACAAGACTCAGCTCCTGGGACACCCGACAGATGTTTTTC. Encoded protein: CACDTWGTRLSSWDTRQMFF.

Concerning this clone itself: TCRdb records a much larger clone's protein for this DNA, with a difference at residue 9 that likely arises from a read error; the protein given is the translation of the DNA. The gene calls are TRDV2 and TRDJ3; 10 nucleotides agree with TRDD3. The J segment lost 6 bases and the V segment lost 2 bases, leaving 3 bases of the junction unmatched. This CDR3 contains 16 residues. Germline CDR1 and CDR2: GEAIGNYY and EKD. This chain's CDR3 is CACDILGDADTRQMFF. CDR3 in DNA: TGTGCCTGTGACATACTGGGGGATGCGGACACCCGACAGATGTTTTTC.

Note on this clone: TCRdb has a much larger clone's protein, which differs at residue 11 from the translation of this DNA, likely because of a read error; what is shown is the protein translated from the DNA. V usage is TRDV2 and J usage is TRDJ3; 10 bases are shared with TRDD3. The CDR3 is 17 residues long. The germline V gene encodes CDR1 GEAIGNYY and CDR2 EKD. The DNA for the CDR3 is TGTGCCTGTGACACTGGGGGATACTCCTGGGTCACCCGACAGATGTTTTTC. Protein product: CACDTGGYSWVTRQMFF.

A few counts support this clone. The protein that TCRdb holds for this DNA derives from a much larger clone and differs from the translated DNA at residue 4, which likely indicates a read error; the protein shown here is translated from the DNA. The CDR3 nucleotides are TGTGCCTGTGGCACGGCGATAAGTCTCTCCTGGGACACCCGACAGATGTTTTTC. Protein product: CACGTAISLSWDTRQMFF. The V gene is TRDV2, the J gene TRDJ3; D is unresolved. Germline assignment: CDR1 GEAIGNYY and CDR2 EKD. The CDR3 has 18 residues. Trimming removed 5 bases from V and 0 bases from J, with 16 bases in between.

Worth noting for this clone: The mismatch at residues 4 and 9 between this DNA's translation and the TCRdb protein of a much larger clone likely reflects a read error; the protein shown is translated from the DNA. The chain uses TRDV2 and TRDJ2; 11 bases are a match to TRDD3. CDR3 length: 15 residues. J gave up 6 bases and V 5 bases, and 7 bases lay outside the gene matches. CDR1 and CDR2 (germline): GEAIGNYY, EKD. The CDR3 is CACGNWGINAAQLFF. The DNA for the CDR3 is TGTGCCTGTGGTAACTGGGGGATAAACGCAGCACAACTCTTCTTT.

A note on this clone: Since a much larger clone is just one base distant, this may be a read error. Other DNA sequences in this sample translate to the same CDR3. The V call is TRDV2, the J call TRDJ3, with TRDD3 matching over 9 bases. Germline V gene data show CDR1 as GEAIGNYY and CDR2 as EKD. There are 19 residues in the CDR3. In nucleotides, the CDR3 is TGTGCCTGTGATACTGGGGGACTCATCGGTTCCTGGGACACCCGGCAGATGTTTTTC. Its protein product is CACDTGGLIGSWDTRQMFF.

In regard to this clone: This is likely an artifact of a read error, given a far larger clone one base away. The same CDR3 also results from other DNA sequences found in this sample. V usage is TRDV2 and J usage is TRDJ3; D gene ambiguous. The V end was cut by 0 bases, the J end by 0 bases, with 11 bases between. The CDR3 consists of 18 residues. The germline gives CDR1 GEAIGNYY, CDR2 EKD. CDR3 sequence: CACDTGTASSWDTRQMFF. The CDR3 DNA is TGTGCCTGTGACACCGGTACCGCTAGCTCCTGGGACACCCGACAGATGTTTTTC.

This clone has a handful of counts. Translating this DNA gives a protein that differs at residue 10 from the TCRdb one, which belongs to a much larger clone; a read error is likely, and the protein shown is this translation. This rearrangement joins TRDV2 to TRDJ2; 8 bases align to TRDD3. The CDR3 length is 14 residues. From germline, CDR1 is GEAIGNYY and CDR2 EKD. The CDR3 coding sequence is TGTGCCTGTGACACCTGGGGGATGACAGAACAACTCTTCTTT. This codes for CACDTWGMTEQLFF.

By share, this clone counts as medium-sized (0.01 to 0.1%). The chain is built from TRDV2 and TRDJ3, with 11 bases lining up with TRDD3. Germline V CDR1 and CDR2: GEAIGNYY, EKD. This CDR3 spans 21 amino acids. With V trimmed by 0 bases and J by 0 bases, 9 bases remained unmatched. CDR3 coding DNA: TGTGCCTGTGACACCGTACTGGGGGATATTCCCCTCTCCTGGGACACCCGACAGATGTTTTTC. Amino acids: CACDTVLGDIPLSWDTRQMFF.